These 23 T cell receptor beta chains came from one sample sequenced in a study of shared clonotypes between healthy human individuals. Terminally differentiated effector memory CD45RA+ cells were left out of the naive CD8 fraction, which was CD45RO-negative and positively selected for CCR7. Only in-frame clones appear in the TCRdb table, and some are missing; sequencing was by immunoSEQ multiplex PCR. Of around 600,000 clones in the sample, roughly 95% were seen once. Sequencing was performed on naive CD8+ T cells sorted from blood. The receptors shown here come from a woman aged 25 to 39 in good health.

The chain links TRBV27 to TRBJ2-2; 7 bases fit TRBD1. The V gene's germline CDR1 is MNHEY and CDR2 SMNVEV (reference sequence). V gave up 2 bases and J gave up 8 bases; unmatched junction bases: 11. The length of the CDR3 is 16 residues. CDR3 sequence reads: CASSLAQGPVGGELFF. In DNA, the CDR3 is TGTGCCAGCAGTTTAGCACAGGGGCCCGTAGGAGGGGAGCTGTTTTTT.

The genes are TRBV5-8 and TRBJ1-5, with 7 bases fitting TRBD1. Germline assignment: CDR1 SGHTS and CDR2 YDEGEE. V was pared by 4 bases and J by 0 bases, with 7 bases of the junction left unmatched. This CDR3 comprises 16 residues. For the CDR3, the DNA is TGTGCCAGCAGCGCGGGACAGATCTATAGCAATCAGCCCCAGCATTTT. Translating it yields CASSAGQIYSNQPQHF. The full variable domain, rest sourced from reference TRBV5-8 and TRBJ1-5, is EAGVTQSPTHLIKTRGQQATLRCSPISGHTSVYWYQQALGLGLQFLLWYDEGEERNRGNFPPRFSGRQFPNYSSELNVNALELEDSALYLCASSAGQIYSNQPQHFGDGTRLSIL.

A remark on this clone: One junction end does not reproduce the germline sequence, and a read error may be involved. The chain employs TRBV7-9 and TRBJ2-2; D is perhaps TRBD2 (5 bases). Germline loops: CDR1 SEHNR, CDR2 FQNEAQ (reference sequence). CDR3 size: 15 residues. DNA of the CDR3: TGTGCCAGCAGCCCAATAGGGATTAACACCGGGGAGTTGTTTTTT. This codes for CASSPIGINTGELFF.

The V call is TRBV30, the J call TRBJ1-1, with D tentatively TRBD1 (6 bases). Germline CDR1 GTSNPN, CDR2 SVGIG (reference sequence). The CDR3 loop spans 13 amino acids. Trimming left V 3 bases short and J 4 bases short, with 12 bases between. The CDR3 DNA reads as TGTGCCTGGAGCGACAGGCGCATCACTGAAGCTTTCTTT. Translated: CAWSDRRITEAFF.

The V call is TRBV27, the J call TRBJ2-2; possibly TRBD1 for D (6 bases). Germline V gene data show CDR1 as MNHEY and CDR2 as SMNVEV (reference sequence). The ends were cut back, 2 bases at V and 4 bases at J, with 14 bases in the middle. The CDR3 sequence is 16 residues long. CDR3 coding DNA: TGTGCCAGCAGTTTAGGCTCAGGGGCGCTCACCGGGGAGCTGTTTTTT. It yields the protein CASSLGSGALTGELFF.

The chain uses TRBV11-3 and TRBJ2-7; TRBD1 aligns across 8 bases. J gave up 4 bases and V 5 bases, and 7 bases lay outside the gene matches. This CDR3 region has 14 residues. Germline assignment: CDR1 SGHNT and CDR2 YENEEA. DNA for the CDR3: TGTGCCAGCAGCCCAGGACAGGGAAGGTACGAGCAGTACTTC. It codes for CASSPGQGRYEQYF.

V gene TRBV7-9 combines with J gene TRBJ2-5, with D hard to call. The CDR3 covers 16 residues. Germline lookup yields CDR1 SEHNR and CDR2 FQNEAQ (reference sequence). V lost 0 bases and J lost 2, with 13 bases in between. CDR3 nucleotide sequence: TGTGCCAGCAGCTTAGCGCCCGCCGACATACAAGAGACCCAGTACTTC. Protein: CASSLAPADIQETQYF.

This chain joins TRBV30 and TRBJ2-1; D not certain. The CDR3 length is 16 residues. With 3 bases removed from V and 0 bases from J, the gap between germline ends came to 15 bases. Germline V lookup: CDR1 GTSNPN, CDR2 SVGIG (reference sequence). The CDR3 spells CAWRSNQQFSYNEQFF. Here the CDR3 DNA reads TGTGCCTGGAGGAGTAACCAACAGTTCTCCTACAATGAGCAGTTCTTC.

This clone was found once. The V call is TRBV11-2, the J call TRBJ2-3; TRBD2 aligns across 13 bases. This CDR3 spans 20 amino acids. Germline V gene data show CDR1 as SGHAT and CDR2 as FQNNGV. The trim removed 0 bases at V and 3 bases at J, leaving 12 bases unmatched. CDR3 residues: CASSLDLLVVTSGRTDTQYF. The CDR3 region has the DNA TGTGCCAGCAGCTTAGATCTTTTGGTGGTGACTAGCGGGAGGACAGATACGCAGTATTTT.

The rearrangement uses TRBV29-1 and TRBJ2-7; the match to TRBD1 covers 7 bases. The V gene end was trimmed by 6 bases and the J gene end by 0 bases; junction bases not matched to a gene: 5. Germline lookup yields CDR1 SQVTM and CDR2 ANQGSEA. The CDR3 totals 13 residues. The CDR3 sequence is CSVNEGASYEQYF. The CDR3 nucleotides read TGCAGCGTGAATGAGGGGGCCTCCTACGAGCAGTACTTC.

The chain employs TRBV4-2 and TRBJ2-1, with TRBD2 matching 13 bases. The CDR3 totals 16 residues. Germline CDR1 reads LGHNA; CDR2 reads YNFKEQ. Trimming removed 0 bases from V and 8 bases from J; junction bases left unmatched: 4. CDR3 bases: TGTGCCAGCAGCCAAGAGAGGACTAGCGGGAGTTATGAGCAGTTCTTC. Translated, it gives CASSQERTSGSYEQFF.

CDR3 nucleotide sequence: TGTGCCAGCAGCTCAGGGAACTACGAGCAGTACTTC. It codes for CASSSGNYEQYF. J is TRBJ2-7 and V is TRBV13; perhaps TRBD1 as D (5 bases). Germline values: CDR1 PRHDT, CDR2 FYEKMQ (reference sequence). The CDR3 totals 12 residues. Deletions cut 4 bases from V and 3 bases from J, with 7 bases between.

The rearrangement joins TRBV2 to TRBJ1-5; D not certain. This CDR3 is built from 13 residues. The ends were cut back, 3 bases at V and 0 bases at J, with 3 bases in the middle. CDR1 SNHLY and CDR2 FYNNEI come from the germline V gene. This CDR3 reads CASSEFSNQPQHF. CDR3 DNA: TGTGCCAGCAGTGAGTTTAGCAATCAGCCCCAGCATTTT. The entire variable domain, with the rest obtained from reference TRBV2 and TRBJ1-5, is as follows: EPEVTQTPSHQVTQMGQEVILRCVPISNHLYFYWYRQILGQKVEFLVSFYNNEISEKSEIFDDQFSVERPDGSNFTLKIRSTKLEDSAMYFCASSEFSNQPQHFGDGTRLSIL.

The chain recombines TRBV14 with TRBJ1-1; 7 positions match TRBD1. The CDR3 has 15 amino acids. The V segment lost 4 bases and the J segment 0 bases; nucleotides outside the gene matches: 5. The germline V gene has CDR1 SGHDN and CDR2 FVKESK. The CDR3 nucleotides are TGTGCCAGCAGCCGCTACAGGGGACTGAACACTGAAGCTTTCTTT. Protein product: CASSRYRGLNTEAFF.

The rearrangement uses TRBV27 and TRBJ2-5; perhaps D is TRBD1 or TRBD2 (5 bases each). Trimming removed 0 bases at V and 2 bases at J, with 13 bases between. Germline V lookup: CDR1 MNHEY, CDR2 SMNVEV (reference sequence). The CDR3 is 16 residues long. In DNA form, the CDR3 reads TGTGCCAGCAGTTTATCTTGGCCTGGGGGTCAAGAGACCCAGTACTTC. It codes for CASSLSWPGGQETQYF.

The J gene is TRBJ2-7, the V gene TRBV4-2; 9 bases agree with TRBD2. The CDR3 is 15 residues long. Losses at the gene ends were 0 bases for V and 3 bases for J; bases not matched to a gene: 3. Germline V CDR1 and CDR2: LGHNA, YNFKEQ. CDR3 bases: TGTGCCAGCAGCCAAGAGAGCGGGAGGTACTACGAGCAGTACTTC. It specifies CASSQESGRYYEQYF.

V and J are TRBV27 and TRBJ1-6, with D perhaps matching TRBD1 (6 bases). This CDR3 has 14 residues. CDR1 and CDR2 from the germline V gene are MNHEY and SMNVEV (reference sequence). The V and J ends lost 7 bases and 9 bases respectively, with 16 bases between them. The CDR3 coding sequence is TGTGCCAGCACCCTCTCGGGGGCGGGTTCACCCCTCCACTTT. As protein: CASTLSGAGSPLHF.

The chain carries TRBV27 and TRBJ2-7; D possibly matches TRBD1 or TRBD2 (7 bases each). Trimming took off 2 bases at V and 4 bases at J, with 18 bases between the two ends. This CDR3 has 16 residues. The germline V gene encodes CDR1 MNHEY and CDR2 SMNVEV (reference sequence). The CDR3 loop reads CASSLAGRGLGYEQYF. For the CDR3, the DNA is TGTGCCAGCAGTTTAGCGGGGAGGGGGCTTGGATACGAGCAGTACTTC.

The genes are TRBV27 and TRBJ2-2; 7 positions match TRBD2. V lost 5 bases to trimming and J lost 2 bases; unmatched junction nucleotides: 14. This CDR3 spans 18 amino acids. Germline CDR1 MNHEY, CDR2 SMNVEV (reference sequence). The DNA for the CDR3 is TGTGCCAGCAGTCCCCATCCGGACCTAGCGGAAAACACCGGGGAGCTGTTTTTT. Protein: CASSPHPDLAENTGELFF.

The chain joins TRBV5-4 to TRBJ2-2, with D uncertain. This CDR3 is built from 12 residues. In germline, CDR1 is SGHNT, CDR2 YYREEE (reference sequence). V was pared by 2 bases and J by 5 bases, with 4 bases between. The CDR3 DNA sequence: TGTGCCAGCAGCTTTAGAACCGGGGAGCTGTTTTTT. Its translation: CASSFRTGELFF.

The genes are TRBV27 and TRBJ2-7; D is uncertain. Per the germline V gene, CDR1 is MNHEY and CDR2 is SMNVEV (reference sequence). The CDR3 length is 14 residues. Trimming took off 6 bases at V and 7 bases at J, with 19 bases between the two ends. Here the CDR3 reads CASSRLPGAVEQYF. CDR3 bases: TGTGCCAGCAGCCGACTTCCCGGAGCCGTGGAGCAGTACTTC.

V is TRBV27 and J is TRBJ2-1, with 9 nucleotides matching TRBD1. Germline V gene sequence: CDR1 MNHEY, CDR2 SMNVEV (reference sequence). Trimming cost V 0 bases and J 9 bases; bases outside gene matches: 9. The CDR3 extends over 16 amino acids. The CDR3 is CASSLSPGTGYLEQFF. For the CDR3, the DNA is TGTGCCAGCAGTTTATCGCCGGGGACAGGGTATCTTGAGCAGTTCTTC.

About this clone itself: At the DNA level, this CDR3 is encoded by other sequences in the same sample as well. The CDR3 coding sequence is TGTGCCAGCAGTTTCAGGGGACCCAATCAGCCCCAGCATTTT. It encodes CASSFRGPNQPQHF. The chain couples TRBV27 to TRBJ1-5; tentative D call: TRBD1 (6 bases). This CDR3 is 14 amino acids long. Germline CDR1 reads MNHEY; CDR2 reads SMNVEV (reference sequence). V lost 3 bases, J lost 3 bases, and 9 bases lay in between.